Listed below are T cell receptor beta chains from one sample, sequenced in a study of blood T cell repertoires in COVID-19. Clones were read by immunoSEQ multiplex PCR, and TCRdb kept only the in-frame ones, dropping some. The sample holds roughly 60,000 clones, over 70% seen once. Sequencing used peripheral blood. These receptors were collected from a young man with COVID-19, enrolled during active disease. The conserved cysteine and the conserved F or W are not part of the CDR3 here. D genes are given only for firm matches.

v_call,j_call,d_call,cdr3_aa
TRBV7-9,TRBJ2-3,.,ASSWTPYTQY
TRBV4-1,TRBJ2-5,TRBD2,ASSQDPGSGREETQY
TRBV19,TRBJ1-2,.,ASSPGRGPSYGYT
TRBV27,TRBJ2-5,.,ASSFSDPDSHQGGVETQY
TRBV30,TRBJ1-2,.,AWDGNYGYT
TRBV3-1/TRBV3-2,TRBJ1-1,.,ASSQVTGSTEAF
TRBV28,TRBJ2-3,.,ASRPRATTTDTQY
TRBV4-2,TRBJ1-4,TRBD1,ASSGTGTNEKLF
TRBV10-3,TRBJ2-1,.,AISVGNEQF
TRBV4-3,TRBJ2-1,TRBD2,ASSQVPGGTYNEQF
TRBV5-4,TRBJ1-2,TRBD1,ASSRDRGVVGYT
TRBV7-2,TRBJ2-7,.,ASSLEGATRYEQY
TRBV7-9,TRBJ1-1,TRBD1,ASRTGGGTEAF
TRBV7-7,TRBJ2-7,TRBD2,ASSSAGGYEQY
TRBV6-5,TRBJ1-1,.,ASSYSQEKELAF
TRBV6-5,TRBJ2-5,.,ASSRRVDPETQY
TRBV24-1,TRBJ2-1,TRBD2,ATSPGLPSGNEQF
TRBV9,TRBJ1-1,TRBD1,ASSPPGQGAGEAF
TRBV4-2,TRBJ2-7,TRBD2,ASSQEGSGVFEQY
TRBV7-3,TRBJ2-7,.,ASSLQYEQY
TRBV3-1/TRBV3-2,TRBJ2-5,TRBD1,ASSWTGQETQY
TRBV29-1,TRBJ2-4,TRBD1,SVGTGGIQNIQY
TRBV7-8,TRBJ1-4,.,ASSPIRVGPRDSEKLF
TRBV5-8,TRBJ1-2,.,ASSLSGSYGYT
TRBV5-1,TRBJ2-2,TRBD2,ASSLSSGRYTGELF
TRBV7-9,TRBJ1-2,TRBD1,ASSRGQGASGYT
TRBV10-3,TRBJ2-1,TRBD2,AISPREGLNEQF
TRBV7-8,TRBJ2-7,TRBD2,ASSLGRERSYEQY
TRBV5-6,TRBJ1-1,TRBD1,ASSHLGRGGGNTEAF
TRBV19,TRBJ2-6,.,ASSIAPGGANVLT
TRBV7-2,TRBJ1-4,.,ASSPLVGNEKLF
TRBV28,TRBJ2-3,.,ASSSGTLTDTQY
TRBV5-4,TRBJ2-3,.,ASSLGQVNTDTQY
TRBV5-4,TRBJ1-2,TRBD1,ASRSDRGRYGYT
TRBV27,TRBJ2-1,TRBD2,ASSFFTSGEQF
TRBV7-2,TRBJ2-5,TRBD2,ASSYTSGPQETQY